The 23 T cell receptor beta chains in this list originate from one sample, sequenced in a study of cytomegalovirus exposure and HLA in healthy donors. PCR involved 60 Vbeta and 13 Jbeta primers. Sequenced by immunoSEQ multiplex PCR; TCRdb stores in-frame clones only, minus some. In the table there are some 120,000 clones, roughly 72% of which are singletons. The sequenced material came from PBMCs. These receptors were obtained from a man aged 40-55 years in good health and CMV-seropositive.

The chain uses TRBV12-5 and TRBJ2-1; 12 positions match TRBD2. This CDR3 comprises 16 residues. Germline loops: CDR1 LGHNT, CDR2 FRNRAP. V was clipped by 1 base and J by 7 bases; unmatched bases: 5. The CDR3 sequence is CASGLGLAGVRNEQFF. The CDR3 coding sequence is TGTGCTAGTGGTTTGGGACTAGCGGGAGTTAGGAATGAGCAGTTCTTC. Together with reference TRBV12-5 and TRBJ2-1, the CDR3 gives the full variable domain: DARVTQTPRHKVTEMGQEVTMRCQPILGHNTVFWYRQTMMQGLELLAYFRNRAPLDDSGMPKDRFSAEMPDATLATLKIQPSEPRDSAVYFCASGLGLAGVRNEQFFGPGTRLTVL.

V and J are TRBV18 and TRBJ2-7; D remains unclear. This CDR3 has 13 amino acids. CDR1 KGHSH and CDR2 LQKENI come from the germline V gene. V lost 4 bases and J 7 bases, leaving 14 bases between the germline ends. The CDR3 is CASSLMVGGEQYF. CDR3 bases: TGTGCCAGCTCACTCATGGTCGGCGGAGAGCAGTACTTC.

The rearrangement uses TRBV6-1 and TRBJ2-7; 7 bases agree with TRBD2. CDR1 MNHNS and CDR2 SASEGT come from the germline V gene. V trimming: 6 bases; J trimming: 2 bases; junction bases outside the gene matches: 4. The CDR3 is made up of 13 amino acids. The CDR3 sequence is CASRGGSTYEQYF. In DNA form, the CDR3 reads TGTGCCAGCAGGGGGGGGAGTACCTACGAGCAGTACTTC.

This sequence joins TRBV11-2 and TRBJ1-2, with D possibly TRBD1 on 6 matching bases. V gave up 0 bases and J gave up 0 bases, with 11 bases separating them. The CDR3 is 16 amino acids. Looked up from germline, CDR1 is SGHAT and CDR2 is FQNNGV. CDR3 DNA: TGTGCCAGCAGCTTAGATAGGACAGCAGCTAACTATGGCTACACCTTC. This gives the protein CASSLDRTAANYGYTF.

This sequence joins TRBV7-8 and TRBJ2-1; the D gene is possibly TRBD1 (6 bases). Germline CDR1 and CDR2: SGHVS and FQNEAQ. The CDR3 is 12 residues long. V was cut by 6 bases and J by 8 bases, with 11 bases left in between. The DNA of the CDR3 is TGTGCCAGCAGTCCACAGGGCTATGAGCAGTTCTTC. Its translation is CASSPQGYEQFF.

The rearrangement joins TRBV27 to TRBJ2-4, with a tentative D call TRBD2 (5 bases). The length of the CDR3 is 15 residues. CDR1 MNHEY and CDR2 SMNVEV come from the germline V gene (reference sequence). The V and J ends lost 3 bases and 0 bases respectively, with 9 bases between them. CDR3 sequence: CASSFARGAKNIQYF. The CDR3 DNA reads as TGTGCCAGCAGTTTCGCCCGGGGAGCCAAAAACATTCAGTACTTC.

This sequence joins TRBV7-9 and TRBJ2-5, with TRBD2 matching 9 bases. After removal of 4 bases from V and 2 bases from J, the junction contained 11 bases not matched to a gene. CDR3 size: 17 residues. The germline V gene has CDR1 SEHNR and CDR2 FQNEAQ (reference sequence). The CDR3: CASSSTLSGGKQETQYF. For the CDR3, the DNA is TGTGCCAGCAGCTCGACCCTTAGCGGGGGAAAACAAGAGACCCAGTACTTC.

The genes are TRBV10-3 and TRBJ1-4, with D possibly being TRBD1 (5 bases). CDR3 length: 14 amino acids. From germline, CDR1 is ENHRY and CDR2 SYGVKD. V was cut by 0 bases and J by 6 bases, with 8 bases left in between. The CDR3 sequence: CAISESTEYEKLFF. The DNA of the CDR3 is TGTGCCATCAGTGAGTCGACAGAATATGAAAAACTGTTTTTT.

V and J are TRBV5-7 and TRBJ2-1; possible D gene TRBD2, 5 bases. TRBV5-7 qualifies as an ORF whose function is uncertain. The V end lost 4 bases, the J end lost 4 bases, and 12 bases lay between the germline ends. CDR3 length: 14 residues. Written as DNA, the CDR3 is TGTGCCAGCAGCCTCGGACGGGGTTACAATGAGCAGTTCTTC. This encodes CASSLGRGYNEQFF.

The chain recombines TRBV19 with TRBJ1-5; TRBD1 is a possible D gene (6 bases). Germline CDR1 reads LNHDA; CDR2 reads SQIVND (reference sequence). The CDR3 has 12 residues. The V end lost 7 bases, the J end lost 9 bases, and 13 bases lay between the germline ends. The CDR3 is CASTGEGRPQHF. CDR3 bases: TGTGCCAGTACAGGGGAGGGAAGGCCCCAGCATTTT.

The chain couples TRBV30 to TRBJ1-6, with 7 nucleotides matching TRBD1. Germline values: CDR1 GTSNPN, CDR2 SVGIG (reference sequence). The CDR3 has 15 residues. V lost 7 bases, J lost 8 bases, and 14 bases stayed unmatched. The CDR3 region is CAFRDSNLIDSPLHF. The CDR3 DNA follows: TGTGCCTTCCGGGACAGCAACCTTATTGATTCACCCCTCCACTTT.

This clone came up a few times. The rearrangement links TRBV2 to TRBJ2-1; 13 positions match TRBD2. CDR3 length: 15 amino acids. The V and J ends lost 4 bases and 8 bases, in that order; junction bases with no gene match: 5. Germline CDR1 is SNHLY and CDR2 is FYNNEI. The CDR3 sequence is CASSGTSGGIDEQFF. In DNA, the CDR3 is TGTGCCAGCAGTGGGACTAGCGGGGGCATCGATGAGCAGTTCTTC. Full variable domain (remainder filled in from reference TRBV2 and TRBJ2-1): EPEVTQTPSHQVTQMGQEVILRCVPISNHLYFYWYRQILGQKVEFLVSFYNNEISEKSEIFDDQFSVERPDGSNFTLKIRSTKLEDSAMYFCASSGTSGGIDEQFFGPGTRLTVL.

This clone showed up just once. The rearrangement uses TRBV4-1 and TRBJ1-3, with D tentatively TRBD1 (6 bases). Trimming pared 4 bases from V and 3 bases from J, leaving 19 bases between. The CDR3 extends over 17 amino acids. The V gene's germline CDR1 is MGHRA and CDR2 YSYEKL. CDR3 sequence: CASSRSPDRQYGNTIYF. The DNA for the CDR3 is TGCGCCAGCAGCCGCTCCCCCGACAGGCAATATGGAAACACCATATATTTT.

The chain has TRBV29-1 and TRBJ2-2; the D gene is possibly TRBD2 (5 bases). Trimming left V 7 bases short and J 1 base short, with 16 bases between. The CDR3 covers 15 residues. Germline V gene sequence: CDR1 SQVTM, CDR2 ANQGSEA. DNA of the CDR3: TGCAGCGCCGCCATACTTGCGGGGAACACCGGGGAGCTGTTTTTT. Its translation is CSAAILAGNTGELFF.

DNA of the CDR3: TGTGCCAGCAGCGTAGAAGCGGGAGGTTCCTACGAGCAGTACTTC. Translation: CASSVEAGGSYEQYF. The chain recombines TRBV9 with TRBJ2-7; TRBD2 matches 9 bases. V lost 0 bases to trimming and J lost 1 base; unmatched junction nucleotides: 2. This CDR3 comprises 15 residues. CDR1 and CDR2 from the germline V gene are SGDLS and YYNGEE.

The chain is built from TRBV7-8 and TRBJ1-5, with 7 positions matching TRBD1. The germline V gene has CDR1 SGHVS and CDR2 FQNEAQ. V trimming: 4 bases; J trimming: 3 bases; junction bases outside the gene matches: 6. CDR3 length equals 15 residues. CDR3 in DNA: TGTGCCAGCAGCTGGGGACAGAGTTTCAATCAGCCCCAGCATTTT. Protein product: CASSWGQSFNQPQHF.

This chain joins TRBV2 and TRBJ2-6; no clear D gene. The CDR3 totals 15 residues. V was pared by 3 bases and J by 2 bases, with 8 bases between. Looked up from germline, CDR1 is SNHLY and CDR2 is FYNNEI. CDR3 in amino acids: CASSERSPGANVLTF. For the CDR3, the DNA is TGTGCCAGCAGTGAGCGGTCACCTGGGGCCAACGTCCTGACTTTC.

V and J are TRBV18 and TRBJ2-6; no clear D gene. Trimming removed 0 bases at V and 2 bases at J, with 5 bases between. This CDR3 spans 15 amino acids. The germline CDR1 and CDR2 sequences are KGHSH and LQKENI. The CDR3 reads CASSPPPAGANVLTF. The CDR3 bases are TGTGCCAGCTCACCACCGCCGGCTGGGGCCAACGTCCTGACTTTC.

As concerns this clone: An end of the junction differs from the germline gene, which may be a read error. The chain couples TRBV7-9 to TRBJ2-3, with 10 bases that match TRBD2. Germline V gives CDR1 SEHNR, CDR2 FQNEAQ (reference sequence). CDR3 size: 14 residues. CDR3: CASSIAGGADTQYF. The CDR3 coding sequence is TGTGCCAGCAGCATAGCGGGAGGTGCAGATACGCAGTATTTT.

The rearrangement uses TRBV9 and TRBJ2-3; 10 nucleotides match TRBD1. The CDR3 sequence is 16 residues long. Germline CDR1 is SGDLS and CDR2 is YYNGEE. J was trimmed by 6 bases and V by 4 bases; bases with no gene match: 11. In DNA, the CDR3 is TGTGCCAGCAGCACCCTACGGGACAGGGGTTGGGATACGCAGTATTTT. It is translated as CASSTLRDRGWDTQYF. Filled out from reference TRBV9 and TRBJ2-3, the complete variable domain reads DSGVTQTPKHLITATGQRVTLRCSPRSGDLSVYWYQQSLDQGLQFLIQYYNGEERAKGNILERFSAQQFPDLHSELNLSSLELGDSALYFCASSTLRDRGWDTQYFGPGTRLTVL.

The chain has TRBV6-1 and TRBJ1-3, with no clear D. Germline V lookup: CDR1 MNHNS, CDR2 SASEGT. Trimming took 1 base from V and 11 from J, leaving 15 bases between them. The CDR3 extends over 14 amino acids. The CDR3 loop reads CASSEGHYSLSIYF. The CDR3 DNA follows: TGTGCCAGCAGTGAAGGTCACTACTCCCTCTCCATATATTTT.

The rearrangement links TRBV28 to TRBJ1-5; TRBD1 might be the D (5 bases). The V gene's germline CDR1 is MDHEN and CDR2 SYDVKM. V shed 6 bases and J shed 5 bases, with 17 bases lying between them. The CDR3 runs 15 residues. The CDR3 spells CASSYPGGYDQPQHF. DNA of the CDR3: TGTGCCAGCAGCTACCCCGGGGGGTACGATCAGCCCCAGCATTTT.

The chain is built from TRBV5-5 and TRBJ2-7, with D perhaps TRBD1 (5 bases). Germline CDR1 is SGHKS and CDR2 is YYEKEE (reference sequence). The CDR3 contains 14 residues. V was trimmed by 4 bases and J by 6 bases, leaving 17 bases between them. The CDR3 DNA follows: TGTGCCAGCAGCGGGGCACCGTCCTTTAGCGAGCAGTACTTC. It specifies CASSGAPSFSEQYF.